This T cell receptor beta chain was captured by sequencing in a study of T cells after yellow fever vaccination. The germline CDR1 and CDR2 sequences are SGHTA and FQGNSA. The junction had 12 bases not matched to a gene; V was cut back by 7 bases and J by 7 bases. This CDR3 comprises 15 residues. TCRdb processed the 5' RACE reads anew with MiXCR; each CDR3 protein has one entry. Of some 340,000 distinct CDR3 sequences listed, approximately 4% were seen once; the top ten hold about 22%. The chain uses TRBV7-2 and TRBJ2-1, with 8 bases aligning to TRBD2. Sequenced here: PBMCs, sampled 5 days after the yellow fever booster vaccination. This clonotype was sampled from a man between 18 and 35 years old who received the YFV17D yellow fever vaccine. DNA of the CDR3: TGTGCCAGCACCCTGGGGGGGCGGGGGGAGAATGAGCAGTTCTTC. Encoded protein: CASTLGGRGENEQFF.